The 12 T cell receptor beta chains reported below all come from one sample, sequenced in a study of graft-versus-host responses after intestinal transplantation. Here immunoSEQ multiplex PCR was the method, and the copy in TCRdb shows in-frame clones only, minus some. The data hold 100,000 or so clones, with 92% observed a single time. These TCRs' antigens remain unknown. Sequencing used unstimulated CD4+ T cells sorted from spleen or lymph node cells, obtained before intestinal transplant. The source of these receptors is a human donor who received an intestinal transplant.

The chain uses TRBV2 and TRBJ1-1; weak D call: TRBD1 (6 bases). V was shortened by 7 bases and J by 4 bases, with 16 bases between the two germline ends. The CDR3 extends over 14 amino acids. CDR1 is SNHLY, CDR2 FYNNEI, per germline. The CDR3 reads CASTRTGSRTEAFF. CDR3 sequence (DNA): TGTGCCAGCACCCGCACAGGGTCGCGCACTGAAGCTTTCTTT.

The chain couples TRBV6-6 to TRBJ1-2, with 8 nucleotides matching TRBD1. Germline V gene sequence: CDR1 MNHNY, CDR2 SVGAGI (reference sequence). The CDR3 length is 16 residues. Trimming at V came to 6 bases and at J to 0 bases, leaving 9 bases not matched to a gene. The CDR3 here is CASRRLPGGSNYGYTF. The CDR3 DNA reads as TGTGCCAGCAGACGGCTACCAGGGGGCTCTAACTATGGCTACACCTTC.

Only a few counts were recorded for this clone. This sequence joins TRBV7-2 and TRBJ2-7; D may be TRBD2 (6 bases). The CDR3 contains 13 residues. Per germline, CDR1 SGHTA and CDR2 FQGNSA. V was clipped by 5 bases and J by 3 bases, with 11 bases between them. The CDR3 region has the DNA TGTGCCAGCAGCCTAAGCGGGTACTACGAGCAGTACTTC. It specifies CASSLSGYYEQYF.

This clone was observed a few times. The J gene is TRBJ1-2, the V gene TRBV9; 7 positions agree with TRBD1. This CDR3 is 15 amino acids long. V shed 3 bases, J shed 2 bases, and the junction held 7 bases outside the gene matches. CDR1 is SGDLS and CDR2 is YYNGEE in the germline V gene. The DNA for the CDR3 is TGTGCCAGCAGCGGGACAGGCCGTCGGAACTATGGCTACACCTTC. It yields the protein CASSGTGRRNYGYTF.

V gene TRBV30 combines with J gene TRBJ2-7; 10 bases agree with TRBD1. CDR3 size: 13 residues. J lost 7 bases, V lost 4 bases, and 7 bases had no gene match. Germline V CDR1 and CDR2: GTSNPN, SVGIG (reference sequence). The CDR3 reads CAWTGTGVGEQYF. The CDR3 DNA reads TGTGCCTGGACCGGGACAGGGGTGGGGGAGCAGTACTTC. The whole variable domain, filled in from reference TRBV30 and TRBJ2-7, reads SQTIHQWPATLVQPVGSPLSLECTVEGTSNPNLYWYRQAAGRGLQLLFYSVGIGQISSEVPQNLSASRPQDRQFILSSKKLLLSDSGFYLCAWTGTGVGEQYFGPGTRLTVT.

The gene calls are TRBV29-1 and TRBJ1-2; D is unclear. The CDR3 runs 14 residues. The V end was cut by 2 bases, the J end by 7 bases, with 17 bases between. Germline CDR1 is SQVTM and CDR2 is ANQGSEA. The CDR3 coding sequence is TGCAGCGTTGAATCGGACTCAGTTATGACTGGCTACACCTTC. This codes for CSVESDSVMTGYTF.

The chain employs TRBV5-4 and TRBJ1-2; unclear D gene. There are 14 residues in the CDR3. In germline, CDR1 is SGHNT, CDR2 YYREEE (reference sequence). V shed 2 bases and J shed 0 bases, with 8 bases lying between them. CDR3: CASSLTGTNYGYTF. DNA for the CDR3: TGTGCCAGCAGCTTAACGGGGACTAACTATGGCTACACCTTC.

This chain uses TRBV6-6 with TRBJ1-1; D is possibly TRBD1 (6 bases). Deletions cut 1 base from V and 6 bases from J, with 12 bases between. CDR1 and CDR2 (germline): MNHNY, SVGAGI (reference sequence). CDR3 size: 14 residues. CDR3 DNA: TGTGCCAGCAGTTACTTGGTCAGGGGCTCTGAAGCTTTCTTT. This encodes CASSYLVRGSEAFF.

This sequence joins TRBV6-5 and TRBJ1-5; 8 bases line up with TRBD1. The CDR3 runs to 13 residues. V shed 6 bases and J 6 bases; nucleotides not matched to a gene: 4. Germline lookup yields CDR1 MNHEY and CDR2 SVGAGI. This CDR3 reads CASSQDRGQPQHF. CDR3 sequence (DNA): TGTGCCAGCAGCCAAGACAGGGGTCAGCCCCAGCATTTT.

The chain carries TRBV30 and TRBJ2-3; D may be TRBD2 (5 bases). Germline loops: CDR1 GTSNPN, CDR2 SVGIG (reference sequence). There are 15 residues in the CDR3. The V and J ends lost 4 bases and 0 bases respectively, with 14 bases between them. The CDR3 bases are TGTGCCTGGACGCATTCTGGACTGAGCACAGATACGCAGTATTTT. Translated: CAWTHSGLSTDTQYF.

This chain links TRBV2 with TRBJ2-7; maybe TRBD1 (6 bases). Germline V gene sequence: CDR1 SNHLY, CDR2 FYNNEI. The CDR3 runs to 13 residues. With 7 bases removed from V and 4 bases from J, the gap between germline ends came to 14 bases. Written as DNA, the CDR3 is TGTGCCAGCACTGTGGACAGTTCGTACGAGCAGTACTTC. It yields the protein CASTVDSSYEQYF.

V is TRBV4-2 and J is TRBJ1-6; the match to TRBD1 covers 7 bases. Per the germline V gene, CDR1 is LGHNA and CDR2 is YNFKEQ. The CDR3 consists of 14 residues. Trimming at V came to 4 bases and at J to 6 bases, leaving 3 bases not matched to a gene. CDR3 in DNA: TGTGCCAGCAGCCTCCAGGGGGGTAATTCACCCCTCCACTTT. It specifies CASSLQGGNSPLHF.